This T cell receptor beta chain appears in the sequencing data of a study of early T cells in non-severe SARS-CoV-2 infection. The wider study: Unpaired chains resulted from sequencing bulk RNA of unsorted whole blood. Overall study results and limits: VDJdb matching, biased toward anti-spike CD8 responses, missed private and CD4 specificities.

In regard to this clonotype: Its cognate antigen is unknown.

Unique molecular identifiers tagged individual cDNA molecules. Each CDR3 protein is one row after TCRdb ran MiXCR on the 5' RACE reads. The table lists 20,000 to 25,000 distinct CDR3 sequences, roughly 4.8% of them singletons. V lost 7 bases and J lost 0, with 7 bases in between. This CDR3 is built from 11 residues. The germline V gene has CDR1 SQVTM and CDR2 ANQGSEA. The chain carries TRBV29-1 and TRBJ2-7; a weak D match, TRBD1 (5 bases). This TCR was recovered from an adult who was a healthcare worker with PCR-confirmed SARS-CoV-2 infection or an uninfected control (not recorded which). Sequencing was carried out using whole blood. The CDR3 DNA reads as TGCAGCGCGGACAACTCCTACGAGCAGTACTTC. Translated: CSADNSYEQYF.